The sequence of this T cell receptor (beta chain) was determined in a study of glioma-infiltrating T cells after dendritic cell vaccination. Study as a whole: Dendritic cells derived from monocytes and pulsed with autologous tumor lysate formed the vaccine.

The PCR used 60 V beta and 13 J beta primers. Measured with immunoSEQ multiplex PCR; TCRdb has only the in-frame clones, and not every one. This sample has 49,000 or so clones; 65% to 90% occur once, and the top ten carry over 9.5%. The ends lost 4 bases at V and 0 bases at J; junction bases unmatched: 3. This CDR3 region has 14 residues. CDR1 SGHTA and CDR2 FQGNSA come from the germline V gene. No glioblastoma patient carried an isocitrate dehydrogenase mutation. The chain links TRBV7-2 to TRBJ2-7; 7 bases agree with TRBD1. The sequence came from a human donor with glioblastoma. Sample: blood, taken before dendritic cell vaccination. The CDR3 bases are TGTGCCAGCAGCTGGGACAGTAACTCCTACGAGCAGTACTTC. This codes for CASSWDSNSYEQYF.